This TCR beta chain was sequenced for a study of beta chain features in type 1 diabetes. This clone was counted a few times. The antigen remains unidentified. The trim removed 6 bases at V and 5 bases at J, leaving 8 bases unmatched. The CDR3 contains 13 residues. Germline V gene lookup returns CDR1 SQVTM and CDR2 ANQGSEA. The study, taken as a whole, reports: In comparison with healthy donors, patients had naive, central memory and Treg TCRB repertoires that appeared more similar. cDNA-based reads could over-represent cells with high TCR expression. TCRB CDR3 length was moderately but significantly reduced in all four CD4+ subsets of Type 1 diabetes patients.

Since all of the isolated RNA was reverse transcribed, expressed TCRB transcripts were what got sequenced. Generated by immunoSEQ multiplex PCR, the TCRdb table keeps only in-frame clones and is missing some. The sample has more than 300,000 clones, over 8.5% seen once. Source material: central memory CD4+ T cells from blood. The J gene is TRBJ2-5, the V gene TRBV29-1; 8 nucleotides line up with TRBD1. The clonotype comes from a young man with type 1 diabetes. The CDR3: CSVPGQGGETQYF. Written as DNA, the CDR3 is TGCAGCGTCCCCGGACAGGGAGGCGAGACCCAGTACTTC.